In this sample, the clone carrying this T cell receptor beta chain turned up once. Generated by immunoSEQ multiplex PCR, the TCRdb table keeps only in-frame clones and is missing some. The sample gives around 100,000 clones, roughly 92% of which show up once; 0.93% is in the top ten. The sample is drawn from a study of T cell changes during pregnancy in multiple sclerosis. The sample consisted of peripheral blood, taken after pregnancy. This receptor was identified in a female donor with multiple sclerosis, enrolled in a pregnancy study.

Here the CDR3 reads CASSPDRGTSGRLHEQFF. The CDR3 DNA follows: TGTGCCAGCAGCCCGGACAGGGGGACTAGCGGGAGACTCCATGAGCAGTTCTTC. The chain links TRBV27 to TRBJ2-1; 14 bases match TRBD2. CDR3 length: 18 amino acids. Germline values: CDR1 MNHEY, CDR2 SMNVEV (reference sequence). V dropped 6 bases and J dropped 8; count of bases not matched to a gene: 15.